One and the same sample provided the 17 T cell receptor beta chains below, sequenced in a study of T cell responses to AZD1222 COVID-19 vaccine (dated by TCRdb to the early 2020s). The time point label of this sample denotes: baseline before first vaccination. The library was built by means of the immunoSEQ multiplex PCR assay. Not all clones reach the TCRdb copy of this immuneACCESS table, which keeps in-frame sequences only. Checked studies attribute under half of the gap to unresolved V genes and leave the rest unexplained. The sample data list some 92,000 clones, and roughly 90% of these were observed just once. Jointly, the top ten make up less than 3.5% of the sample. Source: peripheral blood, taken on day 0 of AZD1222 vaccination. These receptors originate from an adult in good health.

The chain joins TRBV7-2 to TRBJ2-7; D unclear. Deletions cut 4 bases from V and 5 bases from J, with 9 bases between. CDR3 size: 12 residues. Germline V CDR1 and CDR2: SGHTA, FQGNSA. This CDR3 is CASSSTYDEQYF. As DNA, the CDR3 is TGTGCCAGCAGCTCAACTTACGACGAGCAGTACTTC.

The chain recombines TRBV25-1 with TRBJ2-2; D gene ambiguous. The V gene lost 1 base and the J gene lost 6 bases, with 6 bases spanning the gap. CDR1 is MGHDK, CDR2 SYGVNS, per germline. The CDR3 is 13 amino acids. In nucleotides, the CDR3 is TGTGCCAGCAGTGAATTGATAGCCGGGGAGCTGTTTTTT. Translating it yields CASSELIAGELFF.

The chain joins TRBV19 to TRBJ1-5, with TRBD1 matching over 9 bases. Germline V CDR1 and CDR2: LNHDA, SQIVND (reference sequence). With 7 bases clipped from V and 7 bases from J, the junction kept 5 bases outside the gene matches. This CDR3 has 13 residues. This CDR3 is CASMGTGYQPQHF. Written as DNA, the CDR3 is TGTGCCAGTATGGGGACAGGGTACCAGCCCCAGCATTTT.

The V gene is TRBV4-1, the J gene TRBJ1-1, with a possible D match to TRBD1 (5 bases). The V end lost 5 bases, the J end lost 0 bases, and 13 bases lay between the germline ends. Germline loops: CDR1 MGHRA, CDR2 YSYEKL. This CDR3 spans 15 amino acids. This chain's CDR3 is CASSERRGMNTEAFF. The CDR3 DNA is TGCGCCAGCAGCGAGCGGCGGGGGATGAACACTGAAGCTTTCTTT.

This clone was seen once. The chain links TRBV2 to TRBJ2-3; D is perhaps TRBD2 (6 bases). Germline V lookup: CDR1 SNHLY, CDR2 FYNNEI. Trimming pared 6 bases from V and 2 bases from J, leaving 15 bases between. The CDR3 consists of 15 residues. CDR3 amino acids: CASRKEGRDTDTQYF. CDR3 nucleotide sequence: TGTGCCAGCAGAAAGGAGGGCAGGGACACAGATACGCAGTATTTT.

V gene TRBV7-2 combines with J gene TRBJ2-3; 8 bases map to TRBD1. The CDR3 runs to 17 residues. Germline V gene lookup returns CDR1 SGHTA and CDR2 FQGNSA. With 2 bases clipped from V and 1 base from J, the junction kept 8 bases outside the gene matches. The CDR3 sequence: CASSLRPGGVGTDTQYF. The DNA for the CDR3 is TGTGCCAGCAGCTTAAGGCCAGGGGGCGTAGGCACAGATACGCAGTATTTT.

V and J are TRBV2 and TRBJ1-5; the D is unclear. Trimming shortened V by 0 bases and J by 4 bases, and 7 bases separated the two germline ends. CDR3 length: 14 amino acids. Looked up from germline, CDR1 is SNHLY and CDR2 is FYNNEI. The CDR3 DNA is TGTGCCAGCAGTGAAGCGAACGGGAATCAGCCCCAGCATTTT. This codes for CASSEANGNQPQHF.

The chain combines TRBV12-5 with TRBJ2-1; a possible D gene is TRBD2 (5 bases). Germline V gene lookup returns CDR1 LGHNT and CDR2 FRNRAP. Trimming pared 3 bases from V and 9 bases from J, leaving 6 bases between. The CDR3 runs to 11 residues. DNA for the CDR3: TGTGCTAGTGGTTTTGGGAGTGAGCAGTTCTTC. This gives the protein CASGFGSEQFF.

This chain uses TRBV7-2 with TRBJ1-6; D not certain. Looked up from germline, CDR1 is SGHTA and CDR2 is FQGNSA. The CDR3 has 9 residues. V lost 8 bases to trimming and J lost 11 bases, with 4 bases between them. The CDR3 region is CASSPPLHF. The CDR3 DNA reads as TGTGCCAGCTCCCCACCCCTCCACTTT.

CDR3 coding DNA: TGTGCCAGCAGGACAAGCAATGAGCAGTTCTTC. It encodes CASRTSNEQFF. V is TRBV28 and J is TRBJ2-1; D is ambiguous. Trimming removed 6 bases from V and 6 bases from J, with 6 bases in between. This CDR3 is built from 11 residues. In germline, CDR1 is MDHEN, CDR2 SYDVKM.

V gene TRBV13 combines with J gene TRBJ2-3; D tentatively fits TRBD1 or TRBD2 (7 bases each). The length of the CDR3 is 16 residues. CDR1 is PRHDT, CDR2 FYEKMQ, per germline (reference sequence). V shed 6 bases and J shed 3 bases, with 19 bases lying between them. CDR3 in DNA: TGTGCCAGCAGGAGCCAGGGGGAGGGCCCGACAGATACGCAGTATTTT. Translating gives CASRSQGEGPTDTQYF.

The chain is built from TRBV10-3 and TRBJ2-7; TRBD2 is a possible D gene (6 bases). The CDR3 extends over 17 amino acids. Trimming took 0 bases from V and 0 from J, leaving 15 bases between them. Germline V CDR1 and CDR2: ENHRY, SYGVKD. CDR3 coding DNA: TGTGCCATCAGTGAGTCTTTGGGGGGTCCGAGCTCCTACGAGCAGTACTTC. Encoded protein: CAISESLGGPSSYEQYF.

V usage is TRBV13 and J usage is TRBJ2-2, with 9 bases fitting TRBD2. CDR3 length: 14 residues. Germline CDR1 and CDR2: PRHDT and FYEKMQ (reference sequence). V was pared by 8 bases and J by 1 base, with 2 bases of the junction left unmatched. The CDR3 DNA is TGTGCCAGCGGACTAGCGATGAACACCGGGGAGCTGTTTTTT. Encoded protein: CASGLAMNTGELFF.

The CDR3: CASNRGNYGYTF. The DNA for the CDR3 is TGTGCCAGTAACAGGGGAAACTATGGCTACACCTTC. The chain uses TRBV19 and TRBJ1-2; 7 bases map to TRBD1. The ends lost 7 bases at V and 2 bases at J; junction bases unmatched: 1. The germline gives CDR1 LNHDA, CDR2 SQIVND (reference sequence). The CDR3 consists of 12 residues.

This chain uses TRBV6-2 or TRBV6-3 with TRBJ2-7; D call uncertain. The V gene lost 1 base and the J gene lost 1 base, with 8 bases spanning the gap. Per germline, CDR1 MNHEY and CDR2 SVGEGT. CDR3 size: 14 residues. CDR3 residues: CASSYLTGSYEQYF. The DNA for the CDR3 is TGTGCCAGCAGTTACTTGACTGGATCCTACGAGCAGTACTTC.

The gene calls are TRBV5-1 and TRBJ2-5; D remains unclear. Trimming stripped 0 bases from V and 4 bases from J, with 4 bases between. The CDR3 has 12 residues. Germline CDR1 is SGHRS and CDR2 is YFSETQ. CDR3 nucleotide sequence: TGCGCCAGCAGCTTGGAAGTAGAGACCCAGTACTTC. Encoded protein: CASSLEVETQYF.

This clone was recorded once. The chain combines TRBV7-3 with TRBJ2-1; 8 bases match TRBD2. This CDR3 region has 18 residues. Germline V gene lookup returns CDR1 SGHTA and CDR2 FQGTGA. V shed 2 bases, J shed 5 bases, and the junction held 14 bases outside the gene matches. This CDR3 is CASSLGLFGTREDNEQFF. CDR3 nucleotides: TGTGCCAGCAGCTTAGGTTTGTTCGGGACTAGAGAAGACAATGAGCAGTTCTTC.